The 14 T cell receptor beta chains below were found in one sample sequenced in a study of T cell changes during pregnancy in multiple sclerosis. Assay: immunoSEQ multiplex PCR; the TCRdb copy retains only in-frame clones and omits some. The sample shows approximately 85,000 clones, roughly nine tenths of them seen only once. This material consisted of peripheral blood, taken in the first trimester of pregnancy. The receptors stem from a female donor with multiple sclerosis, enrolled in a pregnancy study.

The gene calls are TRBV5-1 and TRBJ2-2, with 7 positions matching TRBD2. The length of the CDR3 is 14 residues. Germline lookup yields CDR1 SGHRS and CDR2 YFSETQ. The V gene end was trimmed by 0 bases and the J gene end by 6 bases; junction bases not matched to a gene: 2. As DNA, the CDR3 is TGCGCCAGCAGCTTGGGACTAGCTTCCGGGGAGCTGTTTTTT. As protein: CASSLGLASGELFF.

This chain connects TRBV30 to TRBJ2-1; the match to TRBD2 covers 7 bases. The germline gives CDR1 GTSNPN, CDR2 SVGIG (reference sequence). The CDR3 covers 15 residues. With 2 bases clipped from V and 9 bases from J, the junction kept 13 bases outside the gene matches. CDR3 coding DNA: TGTGCCTGGAGTTCTCAAGCGGGAATTTTTCTTGAGCAGTTCTTC. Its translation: CAWSSQAGIFLEQFF.

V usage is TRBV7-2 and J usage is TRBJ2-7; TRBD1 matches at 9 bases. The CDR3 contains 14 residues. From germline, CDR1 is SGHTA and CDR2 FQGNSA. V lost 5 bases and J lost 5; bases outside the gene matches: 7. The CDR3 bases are TGTGCCAGCAGCGCCGGGACAGGGTTCCACGAGCAGTACTTC. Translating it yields CASSAGTGFHEQYF.

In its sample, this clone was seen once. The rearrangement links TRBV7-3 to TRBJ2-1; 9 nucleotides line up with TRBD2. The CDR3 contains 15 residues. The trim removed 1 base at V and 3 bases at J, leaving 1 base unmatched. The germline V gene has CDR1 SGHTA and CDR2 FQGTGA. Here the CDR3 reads CASSLSGGVYNEQFF. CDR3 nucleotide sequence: TGTGCCAGCAGCTTAAGCGGGGGGGTCTACAATGAGCAGTTCTTC.

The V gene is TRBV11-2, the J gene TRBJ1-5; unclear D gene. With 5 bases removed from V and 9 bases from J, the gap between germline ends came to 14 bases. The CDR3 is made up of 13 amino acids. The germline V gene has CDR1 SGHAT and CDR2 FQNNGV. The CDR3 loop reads CASSPRSGWPQHF. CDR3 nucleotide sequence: TGTGCCAGCAGCCCCCGCTCAGGTTGGCCCCAGCATTTT.

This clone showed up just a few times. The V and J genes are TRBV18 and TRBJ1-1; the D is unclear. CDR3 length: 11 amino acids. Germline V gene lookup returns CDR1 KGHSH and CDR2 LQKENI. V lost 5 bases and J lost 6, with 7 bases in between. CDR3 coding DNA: TGTGCCAGCTCAGAGGCAGCTGAAGCTTTCTTT. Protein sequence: CASSEAAEAFF.

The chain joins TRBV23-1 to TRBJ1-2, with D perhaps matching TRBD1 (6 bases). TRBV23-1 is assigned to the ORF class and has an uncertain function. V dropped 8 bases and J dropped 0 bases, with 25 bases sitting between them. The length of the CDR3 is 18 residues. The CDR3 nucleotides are TGCGCCAGCTCCCAATGGGAGGGACACCGGACCACTAACTATGGCTACACCTTC. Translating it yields CASSQWEGHRTTNYGYTF.

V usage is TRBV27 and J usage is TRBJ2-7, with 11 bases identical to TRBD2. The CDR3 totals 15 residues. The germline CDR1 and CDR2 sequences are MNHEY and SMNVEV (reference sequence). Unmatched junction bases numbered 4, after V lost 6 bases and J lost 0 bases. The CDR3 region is CASSPTSGNSYEQYF. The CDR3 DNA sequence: TGTGCCAGCAGCCCGACTAGCGGGAACTCCTACGAGCAGTACTTC.

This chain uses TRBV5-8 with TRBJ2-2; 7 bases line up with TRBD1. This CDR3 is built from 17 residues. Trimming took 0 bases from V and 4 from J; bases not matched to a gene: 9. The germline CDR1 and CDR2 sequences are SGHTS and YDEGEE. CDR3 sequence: CASSLGDSSILTGELFF. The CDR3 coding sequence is TGTGCCAGCAGCTTGGGGGACAGTTCTATCCTCACCGGGGAGCTGTTTTTT. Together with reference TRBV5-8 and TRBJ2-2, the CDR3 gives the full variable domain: EAGVTQSPTHLIKTRGQQATLRCSPISGHTSVYWYQQALGLGLQFLLWYDEGEERNRGNFPPRFSGRQFPNYSSELNVNALELEDSALYLCASSLGDSSILTGELFFGEGSRLTVL.

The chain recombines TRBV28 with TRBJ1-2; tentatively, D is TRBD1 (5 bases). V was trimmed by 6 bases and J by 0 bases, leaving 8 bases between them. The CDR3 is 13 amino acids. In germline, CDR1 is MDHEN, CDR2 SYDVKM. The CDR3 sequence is CASRDSTNYGYTF. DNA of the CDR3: TGTGCCAGCAGAGACAGCACTAACTATGGCTACACCTTC.

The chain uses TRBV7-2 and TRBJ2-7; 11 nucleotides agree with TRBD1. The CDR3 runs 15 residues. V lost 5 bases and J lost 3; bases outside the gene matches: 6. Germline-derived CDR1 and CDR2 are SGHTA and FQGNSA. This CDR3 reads CASSHGTGGIYEQYF. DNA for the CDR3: TGTGCCAGCAGCCACGGGACAGGGGGAATCTACGAGCAGTACTTC. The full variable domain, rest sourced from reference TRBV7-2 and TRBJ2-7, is GAGVSQSPSNKVTEKGKDVELRCDPISGHTALYWYRQSLGQGLEFLIYFQGNSAPDKSGLPSDRFSAERTGGSVSTLTIQRTQQEDSAVYLCASSHGTGGIYEQYFGPGTRLTVT.

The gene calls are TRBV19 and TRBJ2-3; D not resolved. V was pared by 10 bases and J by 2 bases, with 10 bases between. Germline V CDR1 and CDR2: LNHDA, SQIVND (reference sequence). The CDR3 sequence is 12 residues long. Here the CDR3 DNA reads TGTGCCACGCAGAAAAACACAGATACGCAGTATTTT. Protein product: CATQKNTDTQYF.

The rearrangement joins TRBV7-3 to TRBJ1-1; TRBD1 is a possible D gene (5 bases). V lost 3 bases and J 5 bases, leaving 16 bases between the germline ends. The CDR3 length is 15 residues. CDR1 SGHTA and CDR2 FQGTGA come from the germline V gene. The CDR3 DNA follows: TGTGCCAGCAGCTTGGGGATAGGGGCGCAGACTGAAGCTTTCTTT. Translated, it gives CASSLGIGAQTEAFF.

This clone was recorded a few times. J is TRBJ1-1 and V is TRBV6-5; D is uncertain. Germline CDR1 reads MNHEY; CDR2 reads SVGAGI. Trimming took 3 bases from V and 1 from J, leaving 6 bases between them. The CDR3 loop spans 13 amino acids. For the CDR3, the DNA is TGTGCCAGCAGTTATGGAGAGAACACTGAAGCTTTCTTT. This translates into CASSYGENTEAFF.